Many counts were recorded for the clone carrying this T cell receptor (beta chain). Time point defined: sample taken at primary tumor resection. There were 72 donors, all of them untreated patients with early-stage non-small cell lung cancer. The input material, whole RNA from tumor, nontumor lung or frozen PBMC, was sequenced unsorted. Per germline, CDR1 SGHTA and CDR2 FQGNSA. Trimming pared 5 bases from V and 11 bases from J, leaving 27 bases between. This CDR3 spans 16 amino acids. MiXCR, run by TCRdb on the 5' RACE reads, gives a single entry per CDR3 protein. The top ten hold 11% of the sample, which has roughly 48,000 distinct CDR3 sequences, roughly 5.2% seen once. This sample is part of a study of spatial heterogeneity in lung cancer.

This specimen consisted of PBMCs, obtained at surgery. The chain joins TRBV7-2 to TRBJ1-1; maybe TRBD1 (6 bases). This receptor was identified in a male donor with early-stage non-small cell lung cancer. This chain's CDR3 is CASSPQPTGTPSRAFF. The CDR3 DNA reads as TGTGCCAGCAGCCCCCAGCCGACCGGGACACCCTCCCGGGCTTTCTTT.